A selection of T cell receptor beta chains follows, all from one sample in a study of monozygotic twins with inflammatory bowel disease. Reanalyzing the 5' RACE reads, TCRdb keeps one entry per CDR3 protein, without DNA. Here the sample table reports approximately 330,000 distinct CDR3 sequences. The sample taken for sequencing was blood. These receptors were collected from a human donor with ulcerative colitis or Crohn's disease, or a healthy co-twin of an affected twin (not recorded which). Both conserved end residues are part of each CDR3.

TRBJ2-1 TRBV4-2 CASSQVAGGPSYNEQFF
TRBJ1-1 TRBV2 CASSKSWDTEAFF
TRBJ2-1 TRBV27 CASKEREYTSEQFF
TRBJ1-4 TRBV7-2 CASSLLRGEKLFF
TRBJ2-3 TRBV7-2 CASSSGLAGVGQDTQYF
TRBJ2-7 TRBV13 CASSLEGRSYEQYF
TRBJ2-7 TRBV10-3 CAIRTVTTYEQYF
TRBJ2-5 TRBV12-3/TRBV12-4 CASSSHPQETQYF
TRBJ2-1 TRBV19 CASSPRTSGWYTYNEQFF
TRBJ2-5 TRBV6-1 CASSTGTSGGNVQETQYF
TRBJ1-5 TRBV18 CASSPGQVSNQPQHF
TRBJ1-1 TRBV6-2/TRBV6-3 CASSLTGQGSQAFF